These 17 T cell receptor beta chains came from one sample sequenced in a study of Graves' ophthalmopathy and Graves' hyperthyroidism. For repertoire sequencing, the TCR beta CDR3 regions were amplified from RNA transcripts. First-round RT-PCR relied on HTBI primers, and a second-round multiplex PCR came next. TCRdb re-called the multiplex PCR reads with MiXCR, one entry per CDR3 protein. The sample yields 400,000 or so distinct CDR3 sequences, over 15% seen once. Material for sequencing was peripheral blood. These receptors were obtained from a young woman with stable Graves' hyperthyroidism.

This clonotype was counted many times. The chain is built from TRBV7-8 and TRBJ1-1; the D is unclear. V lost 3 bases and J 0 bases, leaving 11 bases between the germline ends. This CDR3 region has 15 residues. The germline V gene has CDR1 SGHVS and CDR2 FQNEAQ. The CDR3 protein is CASSFFGPMNTEAFF. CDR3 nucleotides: TGTGCCAGCAGCTTTTTCGGTCCCATGAACACTGAAGCTTTCTTT. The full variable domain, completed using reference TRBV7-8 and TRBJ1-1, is GAGVSQSPRYKVAKRGQDVALRCDPISGHVSLFWYQQALGQGPEFLTYFQNEAQLDKSGLPSDRFFAERPEGSVSTLKIQRTQQEDSAVYLCASSFFGPMNTEAFFGQGTRLTVV.

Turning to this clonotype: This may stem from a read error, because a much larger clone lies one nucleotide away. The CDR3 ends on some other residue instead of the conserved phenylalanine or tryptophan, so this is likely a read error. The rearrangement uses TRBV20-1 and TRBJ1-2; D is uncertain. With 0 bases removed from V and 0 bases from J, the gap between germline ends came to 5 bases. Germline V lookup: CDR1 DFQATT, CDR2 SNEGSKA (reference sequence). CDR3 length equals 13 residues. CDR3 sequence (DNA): TGCAGTGCTAGAGATCTAGCTAACTATGGCTACACCGTC. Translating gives CSARDLANYGYTV.

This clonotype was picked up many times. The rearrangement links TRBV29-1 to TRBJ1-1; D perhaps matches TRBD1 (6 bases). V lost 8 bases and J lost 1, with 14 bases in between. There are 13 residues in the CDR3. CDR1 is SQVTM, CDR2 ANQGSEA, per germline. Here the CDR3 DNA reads TGCAGCTCCCGACAGGACTGGAACACTGAAGCTTTCTTT. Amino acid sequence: CSSRQDWNTEAFF.

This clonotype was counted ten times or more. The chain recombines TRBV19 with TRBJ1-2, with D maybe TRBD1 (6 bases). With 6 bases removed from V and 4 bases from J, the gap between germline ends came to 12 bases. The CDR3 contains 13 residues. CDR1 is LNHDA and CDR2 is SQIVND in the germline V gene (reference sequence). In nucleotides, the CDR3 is TGTGCCAGTAGCGGGGGGCTGGTCTATGGCTACACCTTC. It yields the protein CASSGGLVYGYTF.

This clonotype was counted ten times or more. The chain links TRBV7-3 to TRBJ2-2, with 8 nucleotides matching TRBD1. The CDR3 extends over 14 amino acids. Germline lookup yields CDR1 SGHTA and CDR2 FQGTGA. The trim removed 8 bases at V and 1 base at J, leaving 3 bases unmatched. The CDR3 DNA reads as TGTGCCAGCGCAGGGGGCGGGAACACCGGGGAGCTGTTTTTT. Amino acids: CASAGGGNTGELFF. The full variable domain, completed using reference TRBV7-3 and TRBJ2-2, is GAGVSQTPSNKVTEKGKYVELRCDPISGHTALYWYRQSLGQGPEFLIYFQGTGAADDSGLPNDRFFAVRPEGSVSTLKIQRTERGDSAVYLCASAGGGNTGELFFGEGSRLTVL.

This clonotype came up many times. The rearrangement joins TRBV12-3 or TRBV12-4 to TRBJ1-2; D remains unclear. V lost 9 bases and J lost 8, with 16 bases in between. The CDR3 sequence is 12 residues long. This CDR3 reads CASMERAGGYTF. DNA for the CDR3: TGTGCCAGTATGGAGAGGGCTGGAGGCTACACCTTC.

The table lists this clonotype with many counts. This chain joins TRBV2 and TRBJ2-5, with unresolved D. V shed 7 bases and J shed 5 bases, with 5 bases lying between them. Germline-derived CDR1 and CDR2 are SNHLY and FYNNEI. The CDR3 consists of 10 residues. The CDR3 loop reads CASKEETQYF. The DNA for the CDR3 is TGTGCCAGCAAGGAGGAGACCCAGTACTTC. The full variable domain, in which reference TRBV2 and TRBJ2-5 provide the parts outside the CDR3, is EPEVTQTPSHQVTQMGQEVILRCVPISNHLYFYWYRQILGQKVEFLVSFYNNEISEKSEIFDDQFSVERPDGSNFTLKIRSTKLEDSAMYFCASKEETQYFGPGTRLLVL.

CDR3 amino acids: CASSMSGETQYF. The DNA for the CDR3 is TGTGCCAGCAGCATGTCCGGCGAGACCCAGTACTTC. This chain links TRBV7-9 with TRBJ2-5, with D hard to call. Germline values: CDR1 SEHNR, CDR2 FQNEAQ (reference sequence). The CDR3 totals 12 residues. Trimming took 5 bases from V and 5 from J, leaving 9 bases between them.

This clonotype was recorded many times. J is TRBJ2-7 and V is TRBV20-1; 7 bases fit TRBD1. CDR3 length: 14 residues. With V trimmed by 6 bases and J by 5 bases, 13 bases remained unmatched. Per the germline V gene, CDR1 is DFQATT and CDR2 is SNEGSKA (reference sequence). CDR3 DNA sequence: TGCAGTGCCCTTTTCTTGGACAGGTTCCACGAGCAGTACTTC. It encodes CSALFLDRFHEQYF.

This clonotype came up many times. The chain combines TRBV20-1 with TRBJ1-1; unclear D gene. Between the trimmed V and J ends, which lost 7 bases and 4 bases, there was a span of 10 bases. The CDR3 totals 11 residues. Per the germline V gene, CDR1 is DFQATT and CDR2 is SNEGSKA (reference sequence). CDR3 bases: TGCAGTGTCAGGCACACCACTGAAGCTTTCTTT. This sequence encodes CSVRHTTEAFF.

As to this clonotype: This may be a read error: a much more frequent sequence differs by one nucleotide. CDR3 sequence (DNA): TGTGCCAGCAGGCACCCGGGGAACACTGAAGCTTTCTTT. Its protein product is CASRHPGNTEAFF. The chain couples TRBV7-3 to TRBJ1-1, with D uncertain. There are 13 residues in the CDR3. The ends were cut back, 6 bases at V and 1 base at J, with 9 bases in the middle. Germline loops: CDR1 SGHTA, CDR2 FQGTGA. Complete variable domain (other parts from reference TRBV7-3 and TRBJ1-1): GAGVSQTPSNKVTEKGKYVELRCDPISGHTALYWYRQSLGQGPEFLIYFQGTGAADDSGLPNDRFFAVRPEGSVSTLKIQRTERGDSAVYLCASRHPGNTEAFFGQGTRLTVV.

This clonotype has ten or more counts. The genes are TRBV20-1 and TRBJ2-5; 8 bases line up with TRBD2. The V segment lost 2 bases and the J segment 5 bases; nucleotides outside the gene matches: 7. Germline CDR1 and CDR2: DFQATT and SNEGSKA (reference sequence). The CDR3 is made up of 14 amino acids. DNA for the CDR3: TGCAGTGCTAGACCCGGGGGGGGCAAGGAGACCCAGTACTTC. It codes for CSARPGGGKETQYF.

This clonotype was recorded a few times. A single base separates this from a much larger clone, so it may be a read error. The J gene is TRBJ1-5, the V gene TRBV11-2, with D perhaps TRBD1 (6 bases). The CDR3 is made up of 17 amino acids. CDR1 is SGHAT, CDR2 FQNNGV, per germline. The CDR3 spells CASGLDMAGAQDQPQHF. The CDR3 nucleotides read TGTGCCAGCGGCTTAGACATGGCGGGGGCCCAAGATCAGCCCCAGCATTTT.

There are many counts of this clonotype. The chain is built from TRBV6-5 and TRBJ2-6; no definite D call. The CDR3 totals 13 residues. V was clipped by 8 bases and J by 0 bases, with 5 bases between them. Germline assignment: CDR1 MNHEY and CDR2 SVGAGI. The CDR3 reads CASLFSGANVLTF. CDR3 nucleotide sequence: TGTGCCAGCCTCTTCTCTGGGGCCAACGTCCTGACTTTC.

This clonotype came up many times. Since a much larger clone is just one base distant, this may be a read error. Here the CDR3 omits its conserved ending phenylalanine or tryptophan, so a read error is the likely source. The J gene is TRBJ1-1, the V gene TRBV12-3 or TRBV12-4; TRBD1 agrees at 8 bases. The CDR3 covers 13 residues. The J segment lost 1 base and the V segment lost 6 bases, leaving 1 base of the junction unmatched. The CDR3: CASRDRGNTEAFS. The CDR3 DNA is TGTGCCAGCAGAGACAGGGGGAACACTGAAGCTTTCTCT.

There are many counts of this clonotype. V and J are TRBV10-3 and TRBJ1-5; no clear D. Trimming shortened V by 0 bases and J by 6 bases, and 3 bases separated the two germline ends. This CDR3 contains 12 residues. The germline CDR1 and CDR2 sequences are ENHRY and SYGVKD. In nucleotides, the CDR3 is TGTGCCATCAGTGAGTCGGGTCAGCCCCAGCATTTT. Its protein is CAISESGQPQHF.

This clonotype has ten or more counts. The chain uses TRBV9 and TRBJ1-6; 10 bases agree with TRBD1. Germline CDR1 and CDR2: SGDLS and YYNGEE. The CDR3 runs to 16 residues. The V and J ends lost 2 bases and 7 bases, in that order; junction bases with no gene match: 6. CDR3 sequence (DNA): TGTGCCAGCAGCGTCTCCGGGACAGGGGTGAATTCACCCCTCCACTTT. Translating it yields CASSVSGTGVNSPLHF.